A single sample is the source of the 9 T cell receptor beta chains below, sequenced in a study of vaccination and CD4 T cells after COVID-19. Indicated treatment: roughly ten-day PBMC culture with coronavirus spike peptide pools or control peptides (ViraFEST assay). The Oncomine TCR Beta short-read assay generated sequence data from the DNA of cultured CD4+ T cells. TCRdb recomputed calls from the PCR reads with MiXCR, one row per CDR3 protein. The sample shows roughly 18,000 distinct CDR3 sequences, around 56% of them seen only once. These receptors' targets are unknown. Sequencing was performed on CD4+ T cells from blood, cultured in vitro. Receptors were obtained from a human donor who had recovered from COVID-19.

The rearrangement joins TRBV24-1 to TRBJ2-4; TRBD1 matches 9 bases. Germline loops: CDR1 KGHDR, CDR2 SFDVKD. V lost 3 bases, J lost 4 bases, and 12 bases stayed unmatched. The CDR3 covers 18 residues. The CDR3 protein is CATSDPGTGPEGKNIQYF. The CDR3 bases are TGTGCCACCAGTGATCCCGGGACAGGGCCGGAGGGTAAAAACATTCAGTACTTC.

This clonotype turned up a few times. The chain employs TRBV2 and TRBJ2-3; D might be TRBD2 (6 bases). V lost 3 bases to trimming and J lost 2 bases, with 12 bases between them. Germline V gene data show CDR1 as SNHLY and CDR2 as FYNNEI. This CDR3 has 15 residues. The CDR3 bases are TGTGCCAGCAGTGAGAGGCGGGGAATCACAGATACGCAGTATTTT. Encoded protein: CASSERRGITDTQYF.

This rearrangement joins TRBV2 to TRBJ2-7, with D uncertain. CDR3 length equals 12 residues. With 3 bases removed from V and 1 base from J, the gap between germline ends came to 4 bases. Germline assignment: CDR1 SNHLY and CDR2 FYNNEI. The CDR3 DNA sequence: TGTGCCAGCAGTGATCAGTCCTACGAGCAGTACTTC. Encoded protein: CASSDQSYEQYF.

The chain joins TRBV12-3 or TRBV12-4 to TRBJ2-1; 7 nucleotides match TRBD1. Losses at the gene ends were 5 bases for V and 15 bases for J; bases not matched to a gene: 7. The CDR3 runs to 11 residues. CDR3 sequence reads: CASSTGTVTFF. In nucleotides, the CDR3 is TGTGCCAGCAGTACCGGGACAGTAACGTTCTTC.

This clonotype was seen once. This rearrangement joins TRBV30 to TRBJ2-7; D uncertain. The V end was cut by 4 bases, the J end by 5 bases, with 15 bases between. Germline assignment: CDR1 GTSNPN and CDR2 SVGIG (reference sequence). The CDR3 sequence is 13 residues long. The CDR3 bases are TGTGCCTGGAACTTCCATTCGGCGGACGAGCAGTACTTC. As protein: CAWNFHSADEQYF.

This clonotype turned up a few times. This CDR3 is CASSLSPGDYGYTF. The CDR3 coding sequence is TGTGCCAGCAGTTTATCGCCCGGGGACTATGGCTACACCTTC. V gene TRBV27 combines with J gene TRBJ1-2; D gene uncertain. This CDR3 spans 14 amino acids. Germline values: CDR1 MNHEY, CDR2 SMNVEV (reference sequence). V dropped 0 bases and J dropped 3 bases, with 8 bases sitting between them.

This clonotype was seen a handful of times. At one of its ends the junction is not consistent with the germline gene, which may arise from a read error. V usage is TRBV6-1 and J usage is TRBJ2-3; 7 positions match TRBD1. The germline V gene has CDR1 MNHNS and CDR2 SASEGT. The length of the CDR3 is 13 residues. In DNA form, the CDR3 reads TGTGCCAGCAGCCCCACAGGGACAGCTACGCAGTATTTT. This encodes CASSPTGTATQYF.

This clonotype has a single count. The CDR3 here is CASDRTAFNYGYTF. The DNA for the CDR3 is TGTGCCAGCGATAGGACAGCTTTCAACTATGGCTACACCTTC. The chain joins TRBV6-1 to TRBJ1-2, with a tentative D call TRBD1 (6 bases). The CDR3 consists of 14 residues. Germline V lookup: CDR1 MNHNS, CDR2 SASEGT. The germline V and J ends were trimmed by 8 bases and 2 bases, with 15 bases remaining between them.

V is TRBV2 and J is TRBJ2-2; 11 positions agree with TRBD1. Germline-derived CDR1 and CDR2 are SNHLY and FYNNEI. The CDR3 extends over 13 amino acids. Unmatched junction bases numbered 1, after V lost 6 bases and J lost 7 bases. In DNA, the CDR3 is TGTGCCAGCAGGGACAGGGGGCTCGGGGAGCTGTTTTTT. The encoded protein is CASRDRGLGELFF. Full variable domain (missing parts from reference TRBV2 and TRBJ2-2): EPEVTQTPSHQVTQMGQEVILRCVPISNHLYFYWYRQILGQKVEFLVSFYNNEISEKSEIFDDQFSVERPDGSNFTLKIRSTKLEDSAMYFCASRDRGLGELFFGEGSRLTVL.